The clone carrying this T cell receptor beta chain has more than one count but fewer than ten. Antigen unknown. This sample is part of a study of cytomegalovirus exposure and HLA in healthy donors. Study-wide results and caveats: Most CMV-associated TCR beta chains appeared HLA-restricted in a later analysis.

Donors were ostensibly healthy at sampling, although undocumented immune exposures were probable. CDR1 and CDR2 from the germline V gene are SGHDT and YYEEEE. The CDR3 is 14 residues long. V lost 1 base and J lost 7, with 15 bases in between. Primers included in the PCR were 60 Vbeta and 13 Jbeta primers. Assay: immunoSEQ multiplex PCR; the TCRdb copy retains only in-frame clones and omits some. This table has over 85,000 clones, around 73% appearing once. The receptor was isolated from a female donor in good health and CMV-seronegative. The chain links TRBV5-6 to TRBJ2-7, with a weak D call TRBD2 (6 bases). Sequencing input: PBMCs. CDR3 bases: TGTGCCAGCAGCTTGTTTCGGGGGTCAGGGGAGCAGTACTTC. It translates to CASSLFRGSGEQYF. Full variable domain (missing parts from reference TRBV5-6 and TRBJ2-7): DAGVTQSPTHLIKTRGQQVTLRCSPKSGHDTVSWYQQALGQGPQFIFQYYEEEERQRGNFPDRFSGHQFPNYSSELNVNALLLGDSALYLCASSLFRGSGEQYFGPGTRLTVT.